These 9 T cell receptor beta chains were all obtained from the same sample, sequenced in a study of blood T cell repertoires in COVID-19. Sequencing was performed with immunoSEQ multiplex PCR; in TCRdb, only in-frame clones are kept and a portion is missing. The sample holds about 220,000 clones, approximately 84% seen once. Sequences were obtained from PBMCs or T cells enriched from blood (not recorded which). Source of these receptors: a man aged 35 to 55 who had recovered from COVID-19.

This chain joins TRBV5-5 and TRBJ2-7; D ambiguous. The CDR3 sequence is 13 residues long. Trimming shortened V by 2 bases and J by 6 bases, and 12 bases separated the two germline ends. Germline loops: CDR1 SGHKS, CDR2 YYEKEE (reference sequence). The CDR3 reads CASSFTGPAEQYF. The CDR3 DNA reads as TGTGCCAGCAGCTTCACGGGTCCGGCCGAGCAGTACTTC.

The genes are TRBV19 and TRBJ2-1; 11 bases align to TRBD2. This CDR3 contains 14 residues. Germline V gives CDR1 LNHDA, CDR2 SQIVND (reference sequence). The V and J ends lost 8 bases and 6 bases, in that order; junction bases with no gene match: 6. CDR3 bases: TGTGCCAGTGGACTAGCGGGTATCCCCAATGAGCAGTTCTTC. Protein product: CASGLAGIPNEQFF.

The chain carries TRBV4-3 and TRBJ2-5; D might be TRBD2 (5 bases). CDR3 length: 15 amino acids. The germline CDR1 and CDR2 sequences are LGHNA and YSLEER. V gave up 4 bases and J gave up 2 bases, with 14 bases separating them. The CDR3 sequence: CASSRADGEQETQYF. In DNA, the CDR3 is TGCGCCAGCAGCCGGGCGGACGGGGAGCAAGAGACCCAGTACTTC.

The chain is built from TRBV7-3 and TRBJ2-5; D gene unclear. Trimming took 8 bases from V and 0 from J, leaving 10 bases between them. The CDR3 length is 13 residues. Germline CDR1 reads SGHTA; CDR2 reads FQGTGA. CDR3 sequence: CASSTEYQETQYF. CDR3 nucleotide sequence: TGTGCCAGCTCGACTGAGTACCAAGAGACCCAGTACTTC.

The gene calls are TRBV7-9 and TRBJ2-2; D may be TRBD2 (5 bases). V lost 3 bases and J lost 7, with 12 bases in between. The CDR3 is made up of 14 amino acids. Germline V gene sequence: CDR1 SEHNR, CDR2 FQNEAQ (reference sequence). The CDR3 here is CASSFLYRGGELFF. Here the CDR3 DNA reads TGTGCCAGCAGCTTCCTCTATCGGGGCGGGGAGCTGTTTTTT.

The chain uses TRBV28 and TRBJ1-5; D perhaps matches TRBD1 (6 bases). This CDR3 region has 12 residues. Per germline, CDR1 MDHEN and CDR2 SYDVKM. V gave up 5 bases and J gave up 5 bases, with 7 bases separating them. CDR3 nucleotides: TGTGCCAGCAGTGAGGGGGATCAGCCCCAGCATTTT. Its protein is CASSEGDQPQHF.

The chain carries TRBV6-5 and TRBJ1-5; maybe TRBD1 (5 bases). Germline CDR1 and CDR2: MNHEY and SVGAGI. The V end lost 0 bases, the J end lost 7 bases, and 10 bases lay between the germline ends. CDR3 length equals 14 residues. CDR3 DNA: TGTGCCAGCAGTTACTCTCGGCGGGGCCAGCCCCAGCATTTT. Translation: CASSYSRRGQPQHF.

The chain links TRBV19 to TRBJ2-3; the match to TRBD2 covers 8 bases. The CDR3 consists of 15 residues. With 5 bases clipped from V and 5 bases from J, the junction kept 9 bases outside the gene matches. Germline V gene lookup returns CDR1 LNHDA and CDR2 SQIVND (reference sequence). The CDR3 bases are TGTGCCAGTAGTGGTGCGACGGGGGGGGAAGATACGCAGTATTTT. It encodes CASSGATGGEDTQYF.

This sequence joins TRBV19 and TRBJ2-7, with 9 bases that match TRBD1. Germline values: CDR1 LNHDA, CDR2 SQIVND (reference sequence). V shed 5 bases, J shed 3 bases, and the junction held 11 bases outside the gene matches. CDR3 length: 16 amino acids. CDR3 protein: CASSLRSGQGGYEQYF. CDR3 nucleotide sequence: TGTGCCAGTAGTCTACGGTCGGGACAGGGTGGCTACGAGCAGTACTTC.